The 3 T cell receptor beta chains given below trace back to one sample, sequenced in a study of cytomegalovirus exposure and HLA in healthy donors. 13 Jbeta primers and 60 Vbeta primers were used for the PCR. Measured with immunoSEQ multiplex PCR; TCRdb has only the in-frame clones, and not every one. The sample has 53,000 or so clones. The sequenced sample was PBMCs. The origin of the receptors is a male donor in good health and CMV-seropositive.

This chain joins TRBV15 and TRBJ2-2, with TRBD1 as a possible D gene (5 bases). Germline CDR1 and CDR2: LNHNV and YYDKDF (reference sequence). The CDR3 is 16 residues long. V lost 5 bases and J 5 bases, leaving 18 bases between the germline ends. This CDR3 is CATSASRGYSTGELFF. The CDR3 nucleotides read TGTGCCACCAGCGCCTCTAGGGGCTATAGTACCGGGGAGCTGTTTTTT.

The rearrangement uses TRBV2 and TRBJ2-7; the D is unclear. The germline V gene encodes CDR1 SNHLY and CDR2 FYNNEI. Trimming pared 2 bases from V and 3 bases from J, leaving 2 bases between. The CDR3 totals 11 residues. The DNA for the CDR3 is TGTGCCAGCAGTGAATACTACGAGCAGTACTTC. Translating gives CASSEYYEQYF. Full variable domain (rest looked up from reference TRBV2 and TRBJ2-7): EPEVTQTPSHQVTQMGQEVILRCVPISNHLYFYWYRQILGQKVEFLVSFYNNEISEKSEIFDDQFSVERPDGSNFTLKIRSTKLEDSAMYFCASSEYYEQYFGPGTRLTVT.

This rearrangement joins TRBV6-1 to TRBJ2-7; 7 nucleotides line up with TRBD1. Trimming took 6 bases from V and 4 from J; bases not matched to a gene: 15. The CDR3 totals 16 residues. CDR1 is MNHNS, CDR2 SASEGT, per germline. The CDR3 nucleotides read TGTGCCAGCAGAGAACTCACAGGGGTGGGGCCTTACGAGCAGTACTTC. This gives the protein CASRELTGVGPYEQYF.